This entry concerns a single T cell receptor beta chain. This entry is derived from a study of blood T cell repertoires in COVID-19. Study details: Samples representing acute and convalescent COVID-19 were sourced from the United States, Italy and Spain.

Here immunoSEQ multiplex PCR was the method, and the copy in TCRdb shows in-frame clones only, minus some. This sample has 150,000 to 200,000 clones, with about 77% found just once. The study assigned cohorts using participant-reported clinical history. The sample consisted of PBMCs or T cells enriched from blood (not recorded which). This clonotype originated in a woman aged 50 to 60 with acute COVID-19.

CDR3 DNA: TGTGCCCACGAACCGGGACAGGGTCACTCTGGAAACACCATATATTTT. Translated: CAHEPGQGHSGNTIYF. V usage is TRBV3-1 (or the pseudogene TRBV3-2) and J usage is TRBJ1-3; TRBD1 agrees at 9 bases. The CDR3 covers 16 residues. The V segment lost 11 bases and the J segment 0 bases; nucleotides outside the gene matches: 11. The V gene's germline CDR1 is LGHDT and CDR2 YNNKEL (reference sequence).